The clone carrying this T cell receptor (beta chain) was counted ten times or more. Its antigen is still unknown. A single record per CDR3 protein comes from TCRdb applying MiXCR to the 5' RACE reads. Of approximately 26,000 distinct CDR3 sequences detected, approximately 9% appear once; the ten largest clones hold 6.5% to 8.5%. The CDR3 is made up of 14 amino acids. The V gene's germline CDR1 is SGHRS and CDR2 YFSETQ. Trimming pared 6 bases from V and 2 bases from J, leaving 9 bases between. The sample originates from a study of spatial heterogeneity in lung cancer. Looking at the study overall: Raw-read counts averaged over ten per unique TCR and UMI combination. Regarding the study as a whole: The study found that ubiquitous and regional expanded TCR counts tracked ubiquitous and regional nonsynonymous mutations, respectively. Higher tumor mutation counts went along with higher counts of expanded intratumoral alpha and beta TCRs.

Indicated time point: sample taken at primary tumor resection. The donors were 72 patients with non-small cell lung cancer that was early-stage and untreated. Unsorted whole RNA samples from tumor, nontumor lung or frozen PBMC were sequenced. The rearrangement uses TRBV5-1 and TRBJ2-6; no reliable D call. Here the sequenced sample was lung tumor tissue, taken at surgery. The clonotype comes from a male donor with early-stage non-small cell lung cancer. The CDR3 sequence: CASMGIAGANVLTF. CDR3 DNA sequence: TGCGCCAGCATGGGGATCGCTGGGGCCAACGTCCTGACTTTC.